This T cell receptor beta chain was captured in a study of glioma-infiltrating T cells. Notes on this clonotype: The antigen is not known. The junction departs from the called germline gene at one end, perhaps through a read error.

Germline V gene sequence: CDR1 SGHAT, CDR2 FQNNGV. The CDR3 loop spans 16 amino acids. Regarding the study as a whole: CDR3 overlap between tissue and blood was very small. Gliomas, especially low-grade, showed above-expected tissue-blood divergence; non-neoplastic patients showed below.

TCR alpha and beta CDR3 regions were amplified from RNA using iRepertoire nested multiplex PCR. Input was about 95-400 ng of tissue mRNA or PBMC total RNA. TCRdb re-called the multiplex PCR reads with MiXCR, one entry per CDR3 protein. The sample includes fewer than 250,000 distinct CDR3 sequences, around 30% of them seen just once. Source material: glioma tissue, nonneoplastic brain tissue, or PBMCs (not recorded which). This TCR came from a human donor with low-grade glioma or glioblastoma, undergoing nonglioma brain surgery, or in good health (not recorded which). The chain couples TRBV11-2 to TRBJ2-3; D is possibly TRBD1 (5 bases). The CDR3 nucleotides read TGTGCCAGCAGCTTAATGGGGCCCAACCCCACAAATACGCAGTATTTT. Protein product: CASSLMGPNPTNTQYF.